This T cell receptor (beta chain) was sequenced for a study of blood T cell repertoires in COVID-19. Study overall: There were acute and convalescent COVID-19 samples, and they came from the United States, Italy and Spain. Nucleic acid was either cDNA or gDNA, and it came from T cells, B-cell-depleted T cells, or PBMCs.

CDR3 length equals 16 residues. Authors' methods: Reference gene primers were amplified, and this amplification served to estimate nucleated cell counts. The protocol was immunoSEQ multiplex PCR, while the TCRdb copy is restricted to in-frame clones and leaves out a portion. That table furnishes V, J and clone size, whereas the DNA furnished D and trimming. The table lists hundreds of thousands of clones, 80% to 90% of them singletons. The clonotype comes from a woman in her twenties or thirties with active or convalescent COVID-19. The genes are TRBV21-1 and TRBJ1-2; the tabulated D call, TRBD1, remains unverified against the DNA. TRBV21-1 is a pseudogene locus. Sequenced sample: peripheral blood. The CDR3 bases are TGTGCCAGCACCCCGTGGAAGTATTTGGACAGGAACGGCTACACCTTC. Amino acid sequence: CASTPWKYLDRNGYTF.